The 26 T cell receptor beta chains below all came from one sample that was sequenced in a study of blood T cell repertoires in COVID-19 (TCRdb year 2020). Libraries were made using the immunoSEQ multiplex PCR assay. TCRdb retrieved this table from immuneACCESS and kept in-frame rearrangements only. Not all clones are present; in checked studies, unresolved V genes account for under half, and no reason is known for the remainder. The sample table lists 400,000 to 500,000 clones, over 75% of them with a count of one. Clones ranked in the top ten supply 1.4% of the sample. Sequenced input: PBMCs or T cells enriched from blood (not recorded which). All receptors come from a woman aged 18-35 years who had been exposed to COVID-19.

As to this clone: One end of the junction does not line up with germline, which may come from a read error. V and J are TRBV7-9 and TRBJ2-1; tentatively, D is TRBD2 (6 bases). This CDR3 comprises 15 residues. CDR1 SEHNR and CDR2 FQNEAQ come from the germline V gene (reference sequence). The CDR3: CASSAIPATGGRLIF. The CDR3 DNA sequence: TGTGCCAGCAGCGCAATTCCGGCAACCGGAGGGCGTTTAATCTTC.

This chain joins TRBV7-8 and TRBJ2-7, with 9 bases that match TRBD1. V dropped 5 bases and J dropped 7; count of bases not matched to a gene: 6. The CDR3 contains 13 residues. Germline V lookup: CDR1 SGHVS, CDR2 FQNEAQ. The CDR3 DNA reads TGTGCCAGCAGCACCTCGACAGGGGGTGAGCAGTACTTC. Its translation: CASSTSTGGEQYF. The entire variable domain, with the rest obtained from reference TRBV7-8 and TRBJ2-7, is as follows: GAGVSQSPRYKVAKRGQDVALRCDPISGHVSLFWYQQALGQGPEFLTYFQNEAQLDKSGLPSDRFFAERPEGSVSTLKIQRTQQEDSAVYLCASSTSTGGEQYFGPGTRLTVT.

The genes are TRBV6-5 and TRBJ2-3; D possibly corresponds to TRBD1 (6 bases). The germline V gene encodes CDR1 MNHEY and CDR2 SVGAGI. With 5 bases removed from V and 0 bases from J, the gap between germline ends came to 9 bases. The CDR3 spans 14 residues. CDR3 nucleotide sequence: TGTGCCAGCAGTCGGACAGCTAGCACAGATACGCAGTATTTT. This sequence encodes CASSRTASTDTQYF.

The V call is TRBV5-1, the J call TRBJ2-1, with 8 bases aligning to TRBD2. Per the germline V gene, CDR1 is SGHRS and CDR2 is YFSETQ. The CDR3 is 15 amino acids. V shed 2 bases, J shed 4 bases, and the junction held 5 bases outside the gene matches. CDR3 nucleotide sequence: TGCGCCAGCAGCTTCGAGCGGGGGACGTACAATGAGCAGTTCTTC. It encodes CASSFERGTYNEQFF.

This clone was seen a few times. The chain joins TRBV6-5 to TRBJ1-6; D might be TRBD1 (5 bases). CDR3 length: 12 amino acids. Germline loops: CDR1 MNHEY, CDR2 SVGAGI. The V end lost 8 bases, the J end lost 11 bases, and 13 bases lay between the germline ends. The CDR3 spells CASDRGVPPLHF. Written as DNA, the CDR3 is TGTGCCAGCGACCGGGGGGTCCCACCCCTCCACTTT.

CDR3 in amino acids: CASSLGHGRTEAFF. The CDR3 DNA is TGTGCCAGCAGTTTAGGGCATGGGAGGACTGAAGCTTTCTTT. The chain carries TRBV27 and TRBJ1-1, with unresolved D. CDR1 is MNHEY, CDR2 SMNVEV, per germline (reference sequence). Trimming shortened V by 2 bases and J by 5 bases, and 12 bases separated the two germline ends. The CDR3 sequence is 14 residues long.

The genes are TRBV11-2 and TRBJ2-5, with 13 bases aligning to TRBD2. V gave up 5 bases and J gave up 5 bases; unmatched junction bases: 5. Germline CDR1 SGHAT, CDR2 FQNNGV. CDR3 length: 15 amino acids. The CDR3: CASSRTSGSHETQYF. CDR3 bases: TGTGCCAGCAGCCGGACTAGCGGGAGTCATGAGACCCAGTACTTC.

This clone has just a few counts. The chain has TRBV2 and TRBJ2-1; tentative D call: TRBD1 (6 bases). CDR3 length: 12 amino acids. The ends were cut back, 8 bases at V and 6 bases at J, with 11 bases in the middle. Looked up from germline, CDR1 is SNHLY and CDR2 is FYNNEI. The CDR3: CASGGHFNEQFF. The CDR3 nucleotides are TGTGCCAGCGGGGGACATTTCAATGAGCAGTTCTTC.

About this clone: This CDR3 is also generated by other DNA sequences in the sample. This chain connects TRBV28 to TRBJ2-1; D gene ambiguous. CDR1 is MDHEN, CDR2 SYDVKM, per germline. This CDR3 region has 15 residues. V was shortened by 4 bases and J by 0 bases, with 10 bases between the two germline ends. The CDR3 bases are TGTGCCAGCAGTTCTGCGCTTAGCTCCTACAATGAGCAGTTCTTC. It specifies CASSSALSSYNEQFF.

This clone was picked up a small number of times. The gene calls are TRBV3-1 (or the pseudogene TRBV3-2) and TRBJ2-1; 11 positions agree with TRBD2. Germline CDR1 and CDR2: LGHDT and YNNKEL (reference sequence). CDR3 size: 16 residues. The V segment lost 3 bases and the J segment 2 bases; nucleotides outside the gene matches: 3. CDR3 sequence: CASSHLAGGTYNEQFF. The DNA for the CDR3 is TGTGCCAGCAGCCACCTAGCGGGGGGCACCTACAATGAGCAGTTCTTC.

The chain couples TRBV27 to TRBJ2-2, with 10 bases that match TRBD2. Unmatched junction bases numbered 14, after V lost 9 bases and J lost 7 bases. The germline V gene encodes CDR1 MNHEY and CDR2 SMNVEV (reference sequence). This CDR3 has 16 residues. The CDR3, as DNA: TGTGCCAGTGGCGGGGCTAGCGGGGGTCTGGTCGGGGAGCTGTTTTTT. As protein: CASGGASGGLVGELFF.

This chain links TRBV9 with TRBJ1-2, with TRBD1 as a possible D gene (5 bases). Trimming took off 0 bases at V and 2 bases at J, with 14 bases between the two ends. This CDR3 has 16 residues. Germline CDR1 reads SGDLS; CDR2 reads YYNGEE. The CDR3 region is CASSVDAGLLNYGYTF. The CDR3 DNA is TGTGCCAGCAGCGTAGATGCAGGGCTCCTGAACTATGGCTACACCTTC.

The chain is built from TRBV28 and TRBJ1-1, with no clear D. The CDR3 is 14 residues long. Trimming shortened V by 3 bases and J by 1 base, and 9 bases separated the two germline ends. Germline-derived CDR1 and CDR2 are MDHEN and SYDVKM. In nucleotides, the CDR3 is TGTGCCAGCAGTTTCCATCCAGGGAACACTGAAGCTTTCTTT. This codes for CASSFHPGNTEAFF.

The chain employs TRBV7-8 and TRBJ2-7, with D maybe TRBD2 (5 bases). The V gene's germline CDR1 is SGHVS and CDR2 FQNEAQ. The CDR3 has 15 residues. Trimming took 0 bases from V and 2 from J, leaving 11 bases between them. CDR3 nucleotide sequence: TGTGCCAGCAGCTTAGCTCCCCGAGGGACCTACGAGCAGTACTTC. Translating gives CASSLAPRGTYEQYF. Supplemented by reference TRBV7-8 and TRBJ2-7, the full variable domain reads GAGVSQSPRYKVAKRGQDVALRCDPISGHVSLFWYQQALGQGPEFLTYFQNEAQLDKSGLPSDRFFAERPEGSVSTLKIQRTQQEDSAVYLCASSLAPRGTYEQYFGPGTRLTVT.

V gene TRBV6-5 combines with J gene TRBJ2-2; D perhaps matches TRBD2 (6 bases). The CDR3 is 14 amino acids. V was cut by 6 bases and J by 6 bases, with 14 bases left in between. Germline CDR1 reads MNHEY; CDR2 reads SVGAGI. CDR3 amino acids: CASSHWGVAGELFF. For the CDR3, the DNA is TGTGCCAGCAGCCACTGGGGGGTGGCCGGGGAGCTGTTTTTT.

J is TRBJ2-1 and V is TRBV4-1; the match to TRBD2 covers 9 bases. Germline V gene sequence: CDR1 MGHRA, CDR2 YSYEKL. There are 16 residues in the CDR3. Unmatched junction bases numbered 8, after V lost 1 base and J lost 7 bases. The CDR3 reads CASSQGATSGLNEQFF. The CDR3 nucleotides read TGCGCCAGCAGCCAAGGAGCGACTAGCGGTTTAAATGAGCAGTTCTTC.

The V call is TRBV6-4, the J call TRBJ1-1; possibly TRBD1 for D (6 bases). CDR3 size: 12 residues. Germline CDR1 reads MRHNA; CDR2 reads SNTAGT. V lost 0 bases and J 10 bases, leaving 9 bases between the germline ends. CDR3: CASSDSGRGAFF. In DNA form, the CDR3 reads TGTGCCAGCAGTGACTCGGGCAGGGGAGCTTTCTTT.

J is TRBJ1-5 and V is TRBV6-2 or TRBV6-3; D uncertain. The CDR3 runs 13 residues. The germline V gene encodes CDR1 MNHEY and CDR2 SVGEGT. The germline V and J ends were trimmed by 4 bases and 6 bases, with 10 bases remaining between them. CDR3 sequence (DNA): TGTGCCAGCAGTTCCTCAGAGAGTCAGCCCCAGCATTTT. This gives the protein CASSSSESQPQHF.

The chain is built from TRBV27 and TRBJ1-5; maybe TRBD1 (5 bases). Germline V gives CDR1 MNHEY, CDR2 SMNVEV (reference sequence). V lost 5 bases, J lost 9 bases, and 14 bases lay in between. The CDR3 has 13 residues. The CDR3 here is CASSAGRNMPQHF. CDR3 nucleotides: TGTGCCAGCAGTGCGGGACGGAATATGCCCCAGCATTTT.

CDR3: CSPGAGTGKGYTF. CDR3 coding DNA: TGCAGCCCGGGAGCGGGGACGGGGAAAGGCTACACCTTC. V and J are TRBV29-1 and TRBJ1-2; the D gene is possibly TRBD1 (5 bases). This CDR3 comprises 13 residues. Trimming pared 8 bases from V and 8 bases from J, leaving 21 bases between. Germline V gene lookup returns CDR1 SQVTM and CDR2 ANQGSEA. The entire variable domain, with the rest obtained from reference TRBV29-1 and TRBJ1-2, is as follows: SAVISQKPSRDICQRGTSLTIQCQVDSQVTMMFWYRQQPGQSLTLIATANQGSEATYESGFVIDKFPISRPNLTFSTLTVSNMSPEDSSIYLCSPGAGTGKGYTFGSGTRLTVV.

The V and J genes are TRBV5-1 and TRBJ2-3, with D perhaps TRBD1 (6 bases). The germline V and J ends were trimmed by 5 bases and 0 bases, with 16 bases remaining between them. Germline loops: CDR1 SGHRS, CDR2 YFSETQ. The CDR3 is 16 residues long. DNA for the CDR3: TGCGCCAGCAGGGGCCCCACAGGGTCTAGCACAGATACGCAGTATTTT. Encoded protein: CASRGPTGSSTDTQYF.

V gene TRBV2 combines with J gene TRBJ2-5; 8 bases agree with TRBD2. With V trimmed by 6 bases and J by 1 base, 4 bases remained unmatched. Germline CDR1 is SNHLY and CDR2 is FYNNEI. The CDR3 totals 14 residues. The CDR3 nucleotides are TGTGCCAGCAGCCGCGCGGGGGGCCAAGAGACCCAGTACTTC. It specifies CASSRAGGQETQYF.

In its sample, this clone was seen a few times. The chain has TRBV28 and TRBJ1-2; no firm D call. The length of the CDR3 is 13 residues. V gave up 10 bases and J gave up 4 bases, with 16 bases separating them. Germline V gene data show CDR1 as MDHEN and CDR2 as SYDVKM. CDR3 in DNA: TGTGCCATTGGTGCGGCGGGCCCCTATGGCTACACCTTC. Encoded protein: CAIGAAGPYGYTF.

V gene TRBV28 combines with J gene TRBJ1-3; no clear D gene. Trimming removed 7 bases at V and 0 bases at J, with 13 bases between. The CDR3 sequence is 15 residues long. Germline V gives CDR1 MDHEN, CDR2 SYDVKM. The CDR3 is CASNPVGVSGNTIYF. CDR3 coding DNA: TGTGCCAGCAACCCTGTGGGAGTCTCTGGAAACACCATATATTTT.

The V call is TRBV18, the J call TRBJ2-7; TRBD1 matches 7 bases. The CDR3 runs to 14 residues. The germline V gene encodes CDR1 KGHSH and CDR2 LQKENI. The junction had 7 bases not matched to a gene; V was cut back by 3 bases and J by 5 bases. The CDR3 DNA reads as TGTGCCAGCTCACCCCGGACAGGAATCAACGAGCAGTACTTC. This codes for CASSPRTGINEQYF.

The chain recombines TRBV7-2 with TRBJ2-5; TRBD1 agrees at 7 bases. The germline V gene encodes CDR1 SGHTA and CDR2 FQGNSA. V lost 3 bases to trimming and J lost 0 bases; unmatched junction nucleotides: 4. The CDR3 is 15 residues long. CDR3 nucleotide sequence: TGTGCCAGCAGCTTCGCGACAGGGTACCAAGAGACCCAGTACTTC. The encoded protein is CASSFATGYQETQYF.